The next 21 T cell receptor beta chains were all read from a single sample in a study of cytomegalovirus exposure and HLA in healthy donors. A multiplex PCR was run with 60 Vbeta primers and 13 Jbeta primers. Clones were read by immunoSEQ multiplex PCR, and TCRdb kept only the in-frame ones, dropping some. The sample includes approximately 160,000 clones, approximately 77% of them seen just once. The sequencing sample was made of PBMCs. Receptors were obtained from a male donor in good health and CMV-seropositive.

CDR3 in amino acids: CASSRGVAEAFF. The CDR3 coding sequence is TGTGCCAGCAGCCGGGGGGTGGCTGAAGCTTTCTTT. This chain joins TRBV5-6 and TRBJ1-1; a possible D gene is TRBD1 (5 bases). V lost 4 bases and J lost 6, with 10 bases in between. The V gene's germline CDR1 is SGHDT and CDR2 YYEEEE. The CDR3 contains 12 residues. The entire variable domain, with the rest obtained from reference TRBV5-6 and TRBJ1-1, is as follows: DAGVTQSPTHLIKTRGQQVTLRCSPKSGHDTVSWYQQALGQGPQFIFQYYEEEERQRGNFPDRFSGHQFPNYSSELNVNALLLGDSALYLCASSRGVAEAFFGQGTRLTVV.

This clone has a single count. V gene TRBV27 combines with J gene TRBJ2-2; TRBD1 agrees at 9 bases. Germline CDR1 reads MNHEY; CDR2 reads SMNVEV (reference sequence). The CDR3 consists of 15 residues. The J segment lost 7 bases and the V segment lost 4 bases, leaving 7 bases of the junction unmatched. CDR3 DNA sequence: TGTGCCAGCAGTTCCGGGACAGGGAAGGGCGGGGAGCTGTTTTTT. Its translation is CASSSGTGKGGELFF.

The chain uses TRBV6-5 and TRBJ1-1, with D unresolved. The germline V gene encodes CDR1 MNHEY and CDR2 SVGAGI. Trimming pared 10 bases from V and 3 bases from J, leaving 18 bases between. CDR3 length: 14 residues. The CDR3 DNA reads as TGTGCCACCAAAAAGGCGGCCCGGGACACTGAAGCTTTCTTT. Translated: CATKKAARDTEAFF.

There are a few counts of this clone. The J gene is TRBJ1-1, the V gene TRBV5-1; D unclear. V gave up 5 bases and J gave up 1 base, with 12 bases separating them. This CDR3 comprises 14 residues. Germline values: CDR1 SGHRS, CDR2 YFSETQ. CDR3 DNA: TGCGCCAGCAGTCCTGCTGTGGCGAACACTGAAGCTTTCTTT. Its protein is CASSPAVANTEAFF.

In DNA, the CDR3 is TGCAGCGTTCCTAACTGGAGCTCCTACAATGAGCAGTTCTTC. Protein product: CSVPNWSSYNEQFF. The chain couples TRBV29-1 to TRBJ2-1; no clear D. This CDR3 comprises 14 residues. Germline CDR1 and CDR2: SQVTM and ANQGSEA. V lost 5 bases, J lost 0 bases, and 11 bases lay in between.

This chain joins TRBV23-1 and TRBJ1-1, with D possibly matching TRBD1 (6 bases). TRBV23-1 is noted as an ORF with a role that remains uncertain. This CDR3 has 14 residues. Trimming left V 0 bases short and J 4 bases short, with 9 bases between. The CDR3 nucleotides are TGCGCCAGCAGTCAATCTGGCAGGGGCACTGAAGCTTTCTTT. Protein sequence: CASSQSGRGTEAFF.

The chain is built from TRBV29-1 and TRBJ1-1; D is unresolved. V was trimmed by 5 bases and J by 8 bases, leaving 21 bases between them. CDR3 length: 14 residues. Germline CDR1 reads SQVTM; CDR2 reads ANQGSEA. Here the CDR3 DNA reads TGCAGCGTTATTAACATTCCCGGGTCAGAGGAAGCTTTCTTT. Its protein is CSVINIPGSEEAFF.

The V and J genes are TRBV5-6 and TRBJ2-1, with 12 bases that match TRBD2. V shed 4 bases, J shed 4 bases, and the junction held 9 bases outside the gene matches. This CDR3 contains 17 residues. CDR1 SGHDT and CDR2 YYEEEE come from the germline V gene. CDR3 loop: CASSQASGGAQYNEQFF. The CDR3, as DNA: TGTGCCAGCAGCCAAGCTAGCGGGGGGGCCCAGTACAATGAGCAGTTCTTC.

The chain combines TRBV15 with TRBJ2-2; D remains ambiguous. Trimming took 0 bases from V and 8 from J, leaving 10 bases between them. This CDR3 comprises 14 residues. CDR1 is LNHNV, CDR2 YYDKDF, per germline (reference sequence). The CDR3 DNA is TGTGCCACCAGCAGAGATTTTGTTTCTGGGGAGCTGTTTTTT. Amino acid sequence: CATSRDFVSGELFF.

This chain joins TRBV2 and TRBJ2-5; D perhaps matches TRBD1 (5 bases). This CDR3 contains 16 residues. Between the trimmed V and J ends, which lost 2 bases and 5 bases, there was a span of 18 bases. CDR1 SNHLY and CDR2 FYNNEI come from the germline V gene. CDR3 amino acids: CASSETLIRGTETQYF. The CDR3 nucleotides are TGTGCCAGCAGTGAAACTTTAATAAGGGGTACGGAGACCCAGTACTTC. Full variable domain (rest looked up from reference TRBV2 and TRBJ2-5): EPEVTQTPSHQVTQMGQEVILRCVPISNHLYFYWYRQILGQKVEFLVSFYNNEISEKSEIFDDQFSVERPDGSNFTLKIRSTKLEDSAMYFCASSETLIRGTETQYFGPGTRLLVL.

In this sample, this clone turned up a few times. This chain uses TRBV9 with TRBJ1-5; a possible D gene is TRBD1 (5 bases). Germline CDR1 is SGDLS and CDR2 is YYNGEE. V lost 4 bases and J lost 6, with 17 bases in between. The CDR3 loop spans 15 amino acids. CDR3 protein: CASSQGYSGGQPQHF. The CDR3 coding sequence is TGTGCCAGCAGCCAAGGGTACAGCGGGGGTCAGCCCCAGCATTTT.

This clone was counted between two and nine times. J is TRBJ2-1 and V is TRBV6-5, with TRBD1 identical over 7 bases. The germline gives CDR1 MNHEY, CDR2 SVGAGI. This CDR3 region has 14 residues. The V and J ends lost 6 bases and 2 bases, in that order; junction bases with no gene match: 4. The CDR3 reads CASSYGQAYNEQFF. For the CDR3, the DNA is TGTGCCAGCAGCTATGGACAGGCCTACAATGAGCAGTTCTTC.

This clone was seen only once. The genes are TRBV7-9 and TRBJ2-2; D perhaps matches TRBD1 (5 bases). V lost 5 bases, J lost 6 bases, and 19 bases lay in between. The CDR3 covers 16 residues. CDR1 and CDR2 (germline): SEHNR, FQNEAQ (reference sequence). The CDR3 region is CASSPPTTESAGELFF. In nucleotides, the CDR3 is TGTGCCAGCAGCCCTCCCACGACAGAAAGCGCCGGGGAGCTGTTTTTT.

The chain employs TRBV13 and TRBJ1-5; 7 nucleotides match TRBD1. The V segment lost 5 bases and the J segment 7 bases; nucleotides outside the gene matches: 8. CDR1 PRHDT and CDR2 FYEKMQ come from the germline V gene (reference sequence). The CDR3 has 14 residues. CDR3 sequence (DNA): TGTGCCAGCAGCAGAGGGGCAGGGGGGCAGCCCCAGCATTTT. Protein product: CASSRGAGGQPQHF.

The gene calls are TRBV15 and TRBJ1-4; 10 bases map to TRBD1. This CDR3 region has 16 residues. V lost 0 bases and J lost 7; bases outside the gene matches: 5. Germline V lookup: CDR1 LNHNV, CDR2 YYDKDF (reference sequence). As DNA, the CDR3 is TGTGCCACCAGCAGAGACGGGGACAGGGGATCTGAAAAACTGTTTTTT. Its translation is CATSRDGDRGSEKLFF. The full variable domain, completed using reference TRBV15 and TRBJ1-4, is DAMVIQNPRYQVTQFGKPVTLSCSQTLNHNVMYWYQQKSSQAPKLLFHYYDKDFNNEADTPDNFQSRRPNTSFCFLDIRSPGLGDTAMYLCATSRDGDRGSEKLFFGSGTQLSVL.

The chain employs TRBV30 and TRBJ1-6, with D perhaps matching TRBD1 (6 bases). Looked up from germline, CDR1 is GTSNPN and CDR2 is SVGIG (reference sequence). The ends were cut back, 7 bases at V and 8 bases at J, with 24 bases in the middle. This CDR3 has 16 residues. In DNA form, the CDR3 reads TGTGCCTTGACACCGCTCAGGGGTAGAAGGCATTCACCCCTCCACTTT. Encoded protein: CALTPLRGRRHSPLHF.

The chain uses TRBV4-2 and TRBJ2-7; a weak D match, TRBD1 (6 bases). Germline CDR1 reads LGHNA; CDR2 reads YNFKEQ. Trimming removed 3 bases from V and 1 base from J, with 19 bases in between. This CDR3 is 17 amino acids long. For the CDR3, the DNA is TGTGCCAGCAGCCAGCGAGGGCTACAGGGTGTATCCTACGAGCAGTACTTC. Its protein product is CASSQRGLQGVSYEQYF.

The chain uses TRBV19 and TRBJ1-1; the match to TRBD1 covers 7 bases. Germline CDR1 LNHDA, CDR2 SQIVND (reference sequence). The V segment lost 5 bases and the J segment 0 bases; nucleotides outside the gene matches: 6. CDR3 length: 15 amino acids. CDR3 sequence: CASSSPTGLNTEAFF. The CDR3, as DNA: TGTGCCAGTAGTTCCCCGACAGGGCTGAACACTGAAGCTTTCTTT.

This clone was counted only a few times. The rearrangement joins TRBV5-6 to TRBJ1-2; 7 bases are shared with TRBD1. The CDR3 is made up of 13 amino acids. Germline values: CDR1 SGHDT, CDR2 YYEEEE. With V trimmed by 0 bases and J by 6 bases, 2 bases remained unmatched. The CDR3 DNA sequence: TGTGCCAGCAGCTTGGCCAGGGGGGATGGCTACACCTTC. It specifies CASSLARGDGYTF.

The rearrangement links TRBV4-1 to TRBJ1-1; D is ambiguous. V was clipped by 0 bases and J by 0 bases, with 8 bases between them. From germline, CDR1 is MGHRA and CDR2 YSYEKL. CDR3 length: 15 amino acids. The CDR3 region is CASSQEGRLNTEAFF. The CDR3, as DNA: TGCGCCAGCAGCCAAGAGGGCAGACTGAACACTGAAGCTTTCTTT.

The chain employs TRBV5-4 and TRBJ2-2; 8 nucleotides line up with TRBD1. The CDR3 runs 15 residues. Germline V gene sequence: CDR1 SGHNT, CDR2 YYREEE (reference sequence). The junction had 8 bases not matched to a gene; V was cut back by 3 bases and J by 7 bases. The CDR3 bases are TGTGCCAGCAGCTCGGCTCATACAGGGGGCGGGGAGCTGTTTTTT. This translates into CASSSAHTGGGELFF.